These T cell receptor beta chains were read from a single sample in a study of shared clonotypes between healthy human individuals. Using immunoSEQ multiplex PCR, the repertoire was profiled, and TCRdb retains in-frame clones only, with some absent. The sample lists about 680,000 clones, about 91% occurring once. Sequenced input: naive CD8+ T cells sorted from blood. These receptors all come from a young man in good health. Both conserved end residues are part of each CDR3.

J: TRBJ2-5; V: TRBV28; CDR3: CASSPAGLAAQETQYF
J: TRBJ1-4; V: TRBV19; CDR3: CASSHLQSPHEKLFF
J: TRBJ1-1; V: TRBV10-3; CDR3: CAISERILTNTEAFF
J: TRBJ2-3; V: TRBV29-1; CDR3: CSVDGLERFTDTQYF
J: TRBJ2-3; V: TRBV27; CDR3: CASSLLGGTDTQYF
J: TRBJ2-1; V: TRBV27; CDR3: CASRPSGRGNEQFF
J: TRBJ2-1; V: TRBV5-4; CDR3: CASSSGLAGGNEQFF
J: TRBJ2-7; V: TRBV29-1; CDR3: CSVPAGGAYEQYF
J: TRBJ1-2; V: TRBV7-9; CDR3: CASVGGGTFYGYTF
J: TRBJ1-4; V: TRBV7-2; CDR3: CASRNSGEKLFF
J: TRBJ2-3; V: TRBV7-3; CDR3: CASSLLGAADTQYF
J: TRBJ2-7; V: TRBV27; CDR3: CASSQTRDQLEDEQYF
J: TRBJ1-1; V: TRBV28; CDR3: CASSLRGVNTEAFF
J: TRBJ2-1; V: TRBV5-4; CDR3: CASSLWSGTHNEQFF
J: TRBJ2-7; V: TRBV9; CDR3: CASSVGPPGLASYEQYF